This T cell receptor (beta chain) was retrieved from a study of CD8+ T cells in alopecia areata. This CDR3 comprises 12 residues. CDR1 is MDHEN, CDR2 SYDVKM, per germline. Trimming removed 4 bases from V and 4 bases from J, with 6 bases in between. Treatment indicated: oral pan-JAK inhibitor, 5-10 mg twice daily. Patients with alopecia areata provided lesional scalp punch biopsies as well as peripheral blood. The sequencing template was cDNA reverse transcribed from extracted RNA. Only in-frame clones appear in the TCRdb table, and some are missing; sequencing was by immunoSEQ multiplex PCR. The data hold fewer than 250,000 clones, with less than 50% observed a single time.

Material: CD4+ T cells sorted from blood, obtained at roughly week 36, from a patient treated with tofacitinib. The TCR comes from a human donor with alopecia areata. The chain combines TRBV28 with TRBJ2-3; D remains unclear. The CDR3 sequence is CASSSVADTQYF. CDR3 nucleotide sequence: TGTGCCAGCAGTTCGGTGGCAGATACGCAGTATTTT.